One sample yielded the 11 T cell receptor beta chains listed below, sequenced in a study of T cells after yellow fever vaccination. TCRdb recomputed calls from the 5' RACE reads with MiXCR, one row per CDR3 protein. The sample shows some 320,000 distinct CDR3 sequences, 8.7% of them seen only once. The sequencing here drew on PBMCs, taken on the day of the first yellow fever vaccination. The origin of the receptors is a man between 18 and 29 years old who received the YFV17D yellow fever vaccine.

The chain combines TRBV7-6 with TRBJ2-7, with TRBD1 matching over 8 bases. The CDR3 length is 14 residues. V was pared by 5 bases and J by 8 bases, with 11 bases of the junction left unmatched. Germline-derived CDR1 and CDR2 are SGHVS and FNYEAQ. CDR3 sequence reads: CASSLRGPRDKQYV. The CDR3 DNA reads TGTGCCAGCAGCCTCAGGGGGCCGAGGGATAAGCAGTACGTC.

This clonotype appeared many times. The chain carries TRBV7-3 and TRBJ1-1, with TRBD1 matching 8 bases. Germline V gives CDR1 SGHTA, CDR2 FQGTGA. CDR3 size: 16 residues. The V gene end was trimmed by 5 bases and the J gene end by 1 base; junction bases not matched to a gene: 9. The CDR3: CASSPPSGQENTEAFF. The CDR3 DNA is TGTGCCAGCAGCCCTCCCTCGGGACAGGAGAACACTGAAGCTTTCTTT.

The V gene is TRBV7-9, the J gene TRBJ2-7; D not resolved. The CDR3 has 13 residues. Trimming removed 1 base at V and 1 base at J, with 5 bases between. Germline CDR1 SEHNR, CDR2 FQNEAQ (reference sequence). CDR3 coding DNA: TGTGCCAGCAGCTTAGAGCGTTCCTACGAGCAGTACGTC. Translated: CASSLERSYEQYV.

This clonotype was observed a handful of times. The CDR3 DNA is TGTGCCAGCAGTCCGAACAGGGGTGGGTTTGATGAGCAGTTCTTC. It yields the protein CASSPNRGGFDEQFF. This chain connects TRBV12-3 or TRBV12-4 to TRBJ2-1; 7 bases are a match to TRBD1. The trim removed 5 bases at V and 8 bases at J, leaving 12 bases unmatched. This CDR3 has 15 amino acids.

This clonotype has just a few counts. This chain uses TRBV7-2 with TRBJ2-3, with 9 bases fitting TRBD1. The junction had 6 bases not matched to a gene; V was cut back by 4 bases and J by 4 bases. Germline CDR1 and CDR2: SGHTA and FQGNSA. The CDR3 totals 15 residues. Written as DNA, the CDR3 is TGTGCCAGCAGCTCGGGGACAGGGATTTCAGATACGCAGTATTTT. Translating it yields CASSSGTGISDTQYF. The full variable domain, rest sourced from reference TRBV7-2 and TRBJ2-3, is GAGVSQSPSNKVTEKGKDVELRCDPISGHTALYWYRQSLGQGLEFLIYFQGNSAPDKSGLPSDRFSAERTGGSVSTLTIQRTQQEDSAVYLCASSSGTGISDTQYFGPGTRLTVL.

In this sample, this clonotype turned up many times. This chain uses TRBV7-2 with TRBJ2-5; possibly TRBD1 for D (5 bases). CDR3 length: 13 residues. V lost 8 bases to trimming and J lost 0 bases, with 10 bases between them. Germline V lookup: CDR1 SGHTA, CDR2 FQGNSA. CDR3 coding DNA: TGTGCCAGCTCAAGACAGTACCAAGAGACCCAGTACTTC. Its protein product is CASSRQYQETQYF.

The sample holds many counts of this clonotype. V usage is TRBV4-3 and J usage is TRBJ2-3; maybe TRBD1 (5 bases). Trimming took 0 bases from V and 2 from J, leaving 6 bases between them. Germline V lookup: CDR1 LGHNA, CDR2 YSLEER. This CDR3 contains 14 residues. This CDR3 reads CASSQDRVTDTQYF. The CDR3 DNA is TGCGCCAGCAGCCAAGACAGGGTCACAGATACGCAGTATTTT.

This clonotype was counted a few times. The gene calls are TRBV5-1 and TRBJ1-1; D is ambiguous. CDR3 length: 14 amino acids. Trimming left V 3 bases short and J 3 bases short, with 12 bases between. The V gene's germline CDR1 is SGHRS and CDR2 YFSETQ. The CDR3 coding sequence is TGCGCCAGCAGCTCCCGGCCCTCAGACACTGAAGCTTTCTTT. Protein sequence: CASSSRPSDTEAFF.

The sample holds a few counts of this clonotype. CDR3 nucleotide sequence: TGCAGTGCTCCGTTGGGACAGGGGGCCTTTGGTGGCTACACCTTC. It encodes CSAPLGQGAFGGYTF. The chain recombines TRBV20-1 with TRBJ1-2, with TRBD1 matching 12 bases. V trimming: 5 bases; J trimming: 7 bases; junction bases outside the gene matches: 11. This CDR3 is 15 amino acids long. Germline-derived CDR1 and CDR2 are DFQATT and SNEGSKA (reference sequence).

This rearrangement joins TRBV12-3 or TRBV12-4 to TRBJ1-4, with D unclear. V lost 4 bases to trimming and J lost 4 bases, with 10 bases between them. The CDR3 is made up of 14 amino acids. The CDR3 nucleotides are TGTGCCAGCAGTTCGGGGAGGGTTAATGAAAAACTGTTTTTT. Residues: CASSSGRVNEKLFF.

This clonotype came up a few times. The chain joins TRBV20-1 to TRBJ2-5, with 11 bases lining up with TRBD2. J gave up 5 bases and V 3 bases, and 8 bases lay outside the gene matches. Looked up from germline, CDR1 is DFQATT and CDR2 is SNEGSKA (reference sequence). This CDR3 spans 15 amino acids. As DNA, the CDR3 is TGCAGTGCTAGCGTAGCGGGGGGGCCGTTGGAGACCCAGTACTTC. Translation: CSASVAGGPLETQYF.